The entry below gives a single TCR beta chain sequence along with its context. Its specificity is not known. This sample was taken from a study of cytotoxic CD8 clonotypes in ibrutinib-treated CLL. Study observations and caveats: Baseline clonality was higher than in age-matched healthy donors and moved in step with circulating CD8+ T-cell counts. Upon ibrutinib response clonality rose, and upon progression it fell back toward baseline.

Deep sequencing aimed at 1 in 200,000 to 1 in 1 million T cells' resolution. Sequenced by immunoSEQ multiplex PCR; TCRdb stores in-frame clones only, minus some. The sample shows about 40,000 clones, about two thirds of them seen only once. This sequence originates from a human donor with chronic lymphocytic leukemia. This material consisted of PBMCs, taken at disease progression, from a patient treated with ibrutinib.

DNA for the CDR3: TGTGCCAGCAGCTTGAGGGATAGGGCCTCCTACGAGCAGTACTTC. Translated: CASSLRDRASYEQYF. The chain is built from TRBV11-3 and TRBJ2-7, with TRBD2 as a possible D gene (5 bases). The V and J ends lost 3 bases and 0 bases respectively, with 12 bases between them. The CDR3 length is 15 residues. CDR1 SGHNT and CDR2 YENEEA come from the germline V gene. The full variable domain, completed using reference TRBV11-3 and TRBJ2-7, is EAGVVQSPRYKIIEKKQPVAFWCNPISGHNTLYWYLQNLGQGPELLIRYENEEAVDDSQLPKDRFSAERLKGVDSTLKIQPAELGDSAVYLCASSLRDRASYEQYFGPGTRLTVT.